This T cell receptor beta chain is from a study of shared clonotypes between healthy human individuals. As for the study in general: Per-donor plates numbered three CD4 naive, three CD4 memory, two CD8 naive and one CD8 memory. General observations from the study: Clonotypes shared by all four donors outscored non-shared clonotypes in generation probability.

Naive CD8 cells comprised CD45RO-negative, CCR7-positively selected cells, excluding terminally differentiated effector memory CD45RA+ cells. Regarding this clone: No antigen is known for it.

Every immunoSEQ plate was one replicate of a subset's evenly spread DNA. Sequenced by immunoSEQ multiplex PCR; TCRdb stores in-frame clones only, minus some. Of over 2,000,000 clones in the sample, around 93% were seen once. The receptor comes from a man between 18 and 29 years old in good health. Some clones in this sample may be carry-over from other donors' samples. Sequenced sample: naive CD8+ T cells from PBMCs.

The CDR3, as DNA: TGTGCCAGCAGCGTCTGGGGCGCAGCGAGAGGCACAGATACGCAGTATTTT. The encoded protein is CASSVWGAARGTDTQYF. The genes are TRBV9 and TRBJ2-3, with D possibly TRBD1 on 5 matching bases. V was trimmed by 2 bases and J by 1 base, leaving 17 bases between them. This CDR3 comprises 17 residues. Looked up from germline, CDR1 is SGDLS and CDR2 is YYNGEE. The whole variable domain, remainder taken from reference TRBV9 and TRBJ2-3, is DSGVTQTPKHLITATGQRVTLRCSPRSGDLSVYWYQQSLDQGLQFLIQYYNGEERAKGNILERFSAQQFPDLHSELNLSSLELGDSALYFCASSVWGAARGTDTQYFGPGTRLTVL.